Included here is one T cell receptor beta chain sequence, with context. The data belong to a study of cytomegalovirus exposure and HLA in healthy donors. Primers included in the PCR were 60 Vbeta and 13 Jbeta primers. Sequencing used immunoSEQ multiplex PCR; TCRdb keeps in-frame clones, though not all of them. This sample has some 130,000 clones, with approximately 80% found just once. The CDR3 has 16 amino acids. V was clipped by 4 bases and J by 6 bases; unmatched bases: 10. Germline values: CDR1 ENHRY, CDR2 SYGVKD. The receptor comes from a man aged 35-49 years in good health and CMV-seronegative. The chain joins TRBV10-3 to TRBJ2-2; the match to TRBD2 covers 8 bases. Source material: PBMCs. CDR3 nucleotides: TGTGCCATCAGTGGAAGTACGGGAGGGCTCCCCGGGGAGCTGTTTTTT. Its translation is CAISGSTGGLPGELFF.